Below are 21 T cell receptor beta chains sequenced from a single sample in a study of circulating and synovial CD4+ cells in juvenile arthritis. Sequenced by immunoSEQ multiplex PCR; TCRdb stores in-frame clones only, minus some. The data hold over a thousand clones, with around 89% observed a single time. The sample taken for sequencing was HLA-DR+ CD4+ T cells from blood. Stated subset: circulating pathogenic-like lymphocytes, sorted as HLA-DR+CD14-CD3+CD4+CD25low/- blood T cells. These receptors all stem from a human patient with juvenile idiopathic arthritis. Some clones in this sample may be carry-over from other donors' samples.

The CDR3 sequence: CASSPDRSSYEQYF. CDR3 DNA: TGTGCCAGCAGCCCTGACAGGAGCTCCTACGAGCAGTACTTC. This rearrangement joins TRBV2 to TRBJ2-7, with a weak D call TRBD1 (6 bases). The CDR3 consists of 14 residues. Deletions cut 6 bases from V and 0 bases from J, with 12 bases between. Germline V gives CDR1 SNHLY, CDR2 FYNNEI.

CDR3 loop: CASSSPTAYGETQYF. CDR3 DNA sequence: TGTGCCAGCAGTTCGCCGACAGCCTATGGGGAGACCCAGTACTTC. The J gene is TRBJ2-5, the V gene TRBV5-6, with TRBD1 as a possible D gene (5 bases). The CDR3 runs 15 residues. V was trimmed by 5 bases and J by 5 bases, leaving 19 bases between them. Per the germline V gene, CDR1 is SGHDT and CDR2 is YYEEEE.

The chain has TRBV19 and TRBJ2-1; 9 bases are a match to TRBD1. J lost 16 bases, V lost 7 bases, and 14 bases had no gene match. Germline V CDR1 and CDR2: LNHDA, SQIVND (reference sequence). The CDR3 is 13 amino acids. The CDR3 is CASIGRSGTGIFF. CDR3 coding DNA: TGTGCCAGTATTGGACGGTCCGGGACAGGGATATTCTTC.

The rearrangement links TRBV27 to TRBJ1-2; the match to TRBD1 covers 9 bases. Germline CDR1 and CDR2: MNHEY and SMNVEV (reference sequence). With V trimmed by 5 bases and J by 0 bases, 1 base remained unmatched. This CDR3 contains 14 residues. The CDR3 nucleotides read TGTGCCAGCAGTAGACAGGGGGCTAACTATGGCTACACCTTC. Residues: CASSRQGANYGYTF.

This chain uses TRBV12-5 with TRBJ1-4; 8 bases map to TRBD1. The germline gives CDR1 LGHNT, CDR2 FRNRAP. V gave up 4 bases and J gave up 8 bases; unmatched junction bases: 6. The CDR3 is made up of 14 amino acids. CDR3 coding DNA: TGTGCTAGTGGTTCGGACAGGGAGAAGGAAAAACTGTTTTTT. Amino acid sequence: CASGSDREKEKLFF.

The chain links TRBV4-3 to TRBJ1-5; TRBD1 matches 8 bases. Trimming took 2 bases from V and 5 from J; bases not matched to a gene: 11. Germline V gives CDR1 LGHNA, CDR2 YSLEER. The CDR3 has 17 amino acids. In nucleotides, the CDR3 is TGCGCCAGCAGCCAAAAGGCTACAGGGGGTTCTCATCAGCCCCAGCATTTT. This encodes CASSQKATGGSHQPQHF.

This clone has a single count. The chain employs TRBV6-4 and TRBJ2-3, with 8 bases matching TRBD1. V lost 3 bases to trimming and J lost 0 bases; unmatched junction nucleotides: 2. CDR1 is MRHNA and CDR2 is SNTAGT in the germline V gene. This CDR3 is 15 amino acids long. The CDR3 is CASSDQGASTDTQYF. The CDR3 DNA sequence: TGTGCCAGCAGTGATCAGGGGGCGAGCACAGATACGCAGTATTTT.

V and J are TRBV30 and TRBJ2-2; D not certain. Germline assignment: CDR1 GTSNPN and CDR2 SVGIG (reference sequence). Trimming took 0 bases from V and 1 from J, leaving 3 bases between them. CDR3 length: 13 residues. CDR3 sequence: CAWSVLNTGELFF. CDR3 nucleotides: TGTGCCTGGAGTGTACTGAACACCGGGGAGCTGTTTTTT.

For this clone: This likely comes from a read error, as the CDR3 has no conserved phenylalanine or tryptophan at its end. The genes are TRBV5-5 and TRBJ1-1, with 11 positions matching TRBD1. The CDR3 spans 14 residues. V lost 2 bases to trimming and J lost 7 bases; unmatched junction nucleotides: 4. Germline CDR1 SGHKS, CDR2 YYEKEE (reference sequence). CDR3 bases: TGTGCCAGCAGCTTTGGGACAGGGGGATTTGAAGCTTTCCTT. Amino acid sequence: CASSFGTGGFEAFL.

This chain links TRBV7-8 with TRBJ2-1; D call uncertain. CDR1 and CDR2 from the germline V gene are SGHVS and FQNEAQ. The CDR3 has 13 residues. V shed 3 bases and J shed 3 bases, with 6 bases lying between them. The CDR3 DNA follows: TGTGCCAGCAGCTTGCGGAACTACAATGAGCAGTTCTTC. It codes for CASSLRNYNEQFF.

The chain has TRBV5-4 and TRBJ2-2, with 7 bases aligning to TRBD2. The length of the CDR3 is 13 residues. Germline V gives CDR1 SGHNT, CDR2 YYREEE (reference sequence). V was clipped by 3 bases and J by 6 bases; unmatched bases: 2. The CDR3 DNA follows: TGTGCCAGCAGCTCGGGAGGTTCCGGGGAGCTGTTTTTT. This translates into CASSSGGSGELFF.

On this clone: Germline is not matched at one junction end, which may reflect a read error. The rearrangement uses TRBV5-6 and TRBJ2-3, with a possible D match to TRBD1 (5 bases). Germline V gives CDR1 SGHDT, CDR2 YYEEEE. CDR3 length: 15 residues. The CDR3: CAGSLVGVSTDTQYF. CDR3 sequence (DNA): TGTGCCGGCAGCTTGGTAGGGGTTAGCACAGATACGCAGTATTTT.

The chain links TRBV7-9 to TRBJ1-4; 8 bases fit TRBD1. The V gene's germline CDR1 is SEHNR and CDR2 FQNEAQ (reference sequence). This CDR3 region has 15 residues. The V and J ends lost 5 bases and 4 bases, in that order; junction bases with no gene match: 6. CDR3 nucleotides: TGTGCCAGCAGCACCCCCGGACAGGGTAATGAAAAACTGTTTTTT. Protein: CASSTPGQGNEKLFF.

V usage is TRBV29-1 and J usage is TRBJ1-5; TRBD1 might be the D (6 bases). CDR1 and CDR2 from the germline V gene are SQVTM and ANQGSEA. CDR3 size: 13 residues. Deletions cut 8 bases from V and 6 bases from J, with 17 bases between. CDR3 nucleotide sequence: TGCAGCTACCAACAGGGAGATAGTCAGCCCCAGCATTTT. Protein sequence: CSYQQGDSQPQHF.

Concerning this clone: The junction and the germline gene differ at one end; a read error may be behind it. The CDR3 is CASSQGLAGDQETQYF. As DNA, the CDR3 is TGTGCTAGCAGCCAGGGGCTAGCGGGAGACCAAGAGACCCAGTACTTC. V gene TRBV7-7 combines with J gene TRBJ2-5, with 10 bases aligning to TRBD2. The CDR3 length is 16 residues. CDR1 SSHAT and CDR2 FNYEAQ come from the germline V gene (reference sequence).

Comments on this clone: At one of its ends the junction is not consistent with the germline gene, which may arise from a read error. The chain is built from TRBV5-1 and TRBJ2-7, with D hard to call. CDR1 and CDR2 (germline): SGHRS, YFSETQ. The CDR3 runs 11 residues. The CDR3 DNA is TGCGCCAGCAGCTTTTCACGAAGCCAGGTCTTC. Its protein is CASSFSRSQVF. Full variable domain (rest looked up from reference TRBV5-1 and TRBJ2-7): KAGVTQTPRYLIKTRGQQVTLSCSPISGHRSVSWYQQTPGQGLQFLFEYFSETQRNKGNFPGRFSGRQFSNSRSEMNVSTLELGDSALYLCASSFSRSQVFGPGTRLTVT.

This chain links TRBV7-9 with TRBJ2-2, with D perhaps matching TRBD1 (6 bases). The CDR3 runs 13 residues. The V and J ends lost 5 bases and 6 bases respectively, with 10 bases between them. Germline CDR1 is SEHNR and CDR2 is FQNEAQ (reference sequence). The CDR3 bases are TGTGCCAGCAGCCCTACAGGGTCCGGGGAGCTGTTTTTT. Translation: CASSPTGSGELFF.

In this sample, this clone turned up once. The chain has TRBV6-6 and TRBJ1-6; 9 bases agree with TRBD1. V lost 6 bases, J lost 13 bases, and 16 bases stayed unmatched. Germline CDR1 MNHNY, CDR2 SVGAGI (reference sequence). This CDR3 has 16 residues. The CDR3 DNA follows: TGTGCCAGCAGCAGACTTATACGACAGGGGGTTGTTCCCCTCCACTTT. This translates into CASSRLIRQGVVPLHF.

The chain recombines TRBV4-1 with TRBJ2-3; 10 positions agree with TRBD1. CDR1 and CDR2 from the germline V gene are MGHRA and YSYEKL. Losses at the gene ends were 1 base for V and 4 bases for J; bases not matched to a gene: 5. The CDR3 length is 16 residues. The CDR3 DNA follows: TGCGCCAGCAGCCAAGCGACAGGGGGCAGATCAGATACGCAGTATTTT. Its protein is CASSQATGGRSDTQYF.

With regard to this clone: Other DNA sequences in this sample translate to the same CDR3. This rearrangement joins TRBV11-3 to TRBJ2-2, with 8 bases identical to TRBD1. V was clipped by 6 bases and J by 6 bases; unmatched bases: 3. Germline V gives CDR1 SGHNT, CDR2 YENEEA. This CDR3 is built from 13 residues. The CDR3 is CASSLGQAGELFF. The CDR3 DNA is TGTGCCAGCAGTTTGGGACAGGCCGGGGAGCTGTTTTTT.

This clone was recorded a few times. V usage is TRBV30 and J usage is TRBJ2-1; maybe TRBD1 (5 bases). This CDR3 region has 12 residues. Trimming cost V 3 bases and J 6 bases, with 9 bases left between them. CDR1 and CDR2 (germline): GTSNPN, SVGIG (reference sequence). CDR3 in DNA: TGTGCCTGGAGGGTAAGGGGCAATGAGCAGTTCTTC. This encodes CAWRVRGNEQFF.